One and the same sample provided the 9 T cell receptor beta chains below, sequenced in a study of radiotherapy plus CTLA-4 blockade in lung cancer. Some clones are missing from TCRdb's copy, which holds only in-frame ones; the method was immunoSEQ multiplex PCR. Of about 50,000 clones listed, 85% are singletons. The specimen was peripheral blood, collected from a patient treated with radiotherapy plus ipilimumab. These receptors originate from a human donor with non-small cell lung cancer whose response to radiotherapy plus ipilimumab could not be evaluated.

The rearrangement uses TRBV13 and TRBJ2-7; 13 bases agree with TRBD2. There are 15 residues in the CDR3. Germline V gene sequence: CDR1 PRHDT, CDR2 FYEKMQ (reference sequence). Trimming took 5 bases from V and 4 from J; bases not matched to a gene: 5. The CDR3 nucleotides read TGTGCCAGCAGCCAGAGGACTAGCGGGAGATACGAGCAGTACTTC. It encodes CASSQRTSGRYEQYF.

The chain uses TRBV7-2 and TRBJ2-7, with 9 bases that match TRBD2. Germline V CDR1 and CDR2: SGHTA, FQGNSA. After removal of 4 bases from V and 2 bases from J, the junction contained 3 bases not matched to a gene. The CDR3 contains 14 residues. The CDR3 region has the DNA TGTGCCAGCAGCTCCGCGGGAGGGCCCTACGAGCAGTACTTC. This sequence encodes CASSSAGGPYEQYF.

This chain joins TRBV6-6 and TRBJ1-1; D uncertain. The CDR3 has 12 residues. Trimming took 6 bases from V and 1 from J, leaving 6 bases between them. Germline values: CDR1 MNHNY, CDR2 SVGAGI (reference sequence). The CDR3 sequence is CASSRSNTEAFF. The CDR3 DNA reads as TGTGCCAGCAGCAGATCGAACACTGAAGCTTTCTTT.

The genes are TRBV28 and TRBJ1-5, with D unclear. The CDR3 is made up of 12 amino acids. The germline CDR1 and CDR2 sequences are MDHEN and SYDVKM. The germline V and J ends were trimmed by 5 bases and 6 bases, with 8 bases remaining between them. CDR3 nucleotides: TGTGCCAGCAGTCCTCCCGGTCAGCCCCAGCATTTT. This sequence encodes CASSPPGQPQHF. Supplemented by reference TRBV28 and TRBJ1-5, the full variable domain reads DVKVTQSSRYLVKRTGEKVFLECVQDMDHENMFWYRQDPGLGLRLIYFSYDVKMKEKGDIPEGYSVSREKKERFSLILESASTNQTSMYLCASSPPGQPQHFGDGTRLSIL.

V and J are TRBV15 and TRBJ1-5; D ambiguous. The V gene lost 5 bases and the J gene lost 0 bases, with 17 bases spanning the gap. Per the germline V gene, CDR1 is LNHNV and CDR2 is YYDKDF (reference sequence). CDR3 size: 17 residues. In nucleotides, the CDR3 is TGTGCCACCAGCCGGTCAAGACGGGGTAATAGCAATCAGCCCCAGCATTTT. This sequence encodes CATSRSRRGNSNQPQHF.

The chain combines TRBV6-5 with TRBJ1-1; D call uncertain. Germline V gene sequence: CDR1 MNHEY, CDR2 SVGAGI. Trimming took off 0 bases at V and 1 base at J, with 9 bases between the two ends. CDR3 length: 15 residues. The CDR3 DNA reads TGTGCCAGCAGTTACTCGCCCCAGAAGAACACTGAAGCTTTCTTT. This codes for CASSYSPQKNTEAFF.

This clone was observed a few times. The gene calls are TRBV4-1 and TRBJ1-1; no clear D gene. V shed 3 bases and J shed 5 bases, with 10 bases lying between them. Germline V gene sequence: CDR1 MGHRA, CDR2 YSYEKL. The CDR3 runs to 13 residues. The CDR3 reads CASSQRGGTEAFF. CDR3 in DNA: TGCGCCAGCAGCCAGAGAGGAGGTACTGAAGCTTTCTTT.

V usage is TRBV4-1 and J usage is TRBJ1-1; D is uncertain. The germline V gene has CDR1 MGHRA and CDR2 YSYEKL. This CDR3 spans 13 amino acids. Trimming left V 6 bases short and J 0 bases short, with 8 bases between. CDR3 nucleotide sequence: TGCGCCAGCAGGCGGGGTATGAACACTGAAGCTTTCTTT. Its protein product is CASRRGMNTEAFF.

The chain couples TRBV5-1 to TRBJ2-3; 8 bases map to TRBD2. The CDR3 covers 16 residues. CDR1 and CDR2 from the germline V gene are SGHRS and YFSETQ. V gave up 4 bases and J gave up 2 bases; unmatched junction bases: 9. The CDR3 DNA reads as TGCGCCAGCAGCGGATATAGCGGGGCACTCACAGATACGCAGTATTTT. Its protein is CASSGYSGALTDTQYF.